A selection of T cell receptor beta chains follows, all from one sample in a study of T cell responses to AZD1222 COVID-19 vaccine. Profiling relied on immunoSEQ multiplex PCR, and the TCRdb table lists in-frame clones only, not all of them. The sample shows about 18,000 clones, under 90% of them seen only once. This material consisted of peripheral blood, taken 28 days after the second AZD1222 dose. The receptor source for this set is an adult who received the AZD1222 COVID-19 vaccine. The CDR3 runs from the conserved cysteine through the conserved F or W. D genes are given only for firm matches. Clone size is given for some rows only: seen once, a few or many times, or a class if the clone is expanded.

>TRBV7-8|-|TRBJ1-2|-
TGTGCCAGCACCTCCGGGACGGGGACGCATGGCTACACCTTC
CASTSGTGTHGYTF
>TRBV24-1|TRBD2|TRBJ2-1|-
TGTGCCACCAGTGATTTGGAGCGGGAGGTAGGTGAGCAGTTCTTC
CATSDLEREVGEQFF
>TRBV5-6|-|TRBJ1-6|-
TGTGCCAGCAGCCCTTCGGGGGGGTCGGGTTCACCCCTCCACTTT
CASSPSGGSGSPLHF
>TRBV7-2|-|TRBJ1-4|-
TGTGCCAGCAGCCCAGGGCCCGCAACTAATGAAAAACTGTTTTTT
CASSPGPATNEKLFF
>TRBV11-1|TRBD1|TRBJ2-5|-
TGTGCCAGCAGCCGCCGGCAGGGGGCCTTCGAGACCCAGTACTTC
CASSRRQGAFETQYF
>TRBV21-1|-|TRBJ2-3|once
TGTGCCAGCAGCCTCCCTGGACTCCACACAGATACGCAGTATTTT
CASSLPGLHTDTQYF
>TRBV7-2|TRBD1|TRBJ1-2|-
TGTGCCAGCAGCTCGGGACAGGGGTCTGGAGGCTACACCTTC
CASSSGQGSGGYTF
>TRBV12-3/TRBV12-4|-|TRBJ1-1|-
TGTGCCAGCAGTTTCGGGAGGGGCACTGAAGCTTTCTTT
CASSFGRGTEAFF
>TRBV19|-|TRBJ2-2|-
TGTGCCAGTAGTTATGGGGGCCGACGCGGGGAGCTGTTTTTT
CASSYGGRRGELFF
>TRBV5-1|TRBD1|TRBJ2-2|-
TGCGCCAGCAGCTTGGGACAGGGATCGGACACCGGGGAGCTGTTTTTT
CASSLGQGSDTGELFF
>TRBV28|-|TRBJ1-1|once
TGTGCCAGCAGGCCCGGGAACGGGATGAACACTGAAGCTTTCTTT
CASRPGNGMNTEAFF
>TRBV5-1|TRBD1|TRBJ2-3|-
TGCGCCAGCAGCCCCGACAGGGGAGTCACAGATACGCAGTATTTT
CASSPDRGVTDTQYF
>TRBV24-1|-|TRBJ2-1|-
TGTGCCACCAGTGATAGCAGGGCGGGGGCTTACAATGAGCAGTTCTTC
CATSDSRAGAYNEQFF
>TRBV18|TRBD2|TRBJ2-1|-
TGTGCCAGCTCACCAAGGACTAGCGGATCCTACAATGAGCAGTTCTTC
CASSPRTSGSYNEQFF
>TRBV27|TRBD1|TRBJ2-6|-
TGTGCCAGCTGCATCTGGACAGGGGGGATTGGGGCCAACGTCCTGACTTTC
CASCIWTGGIGANVLTF
>TRBV19|-|TRBJ2-1|-
TGTGCCAGTAGCCTGAATCCGGGACCGGAAGGCAATGAGCAGTTCTTC
CASSLNPGPEGNEQFF
>TRBV4-1|-|TRBJ2-3|-
TGCGCCAGCAGCCAAGATATGAGCGGGAGCACAGATACGCAGTATTTT
CASSQDMSGSTDTQYF
>TRBV5-1|-|TRBJ2-2|-
TGCGCCAGCAGCTTGTCGCTAGCTACCGCCGGGGAGCTGTTTTTT
CASSLSLATAGELFF
>TRBV3-1/TRBV3-2|-|TRBJ1-5|-
TGTGCCAGCAGTCAGAGCAATCAGCCCCAGCATTTT
CASSQSNQPQHF
>TRBV15|TRBD1|TRBJ2-1|-
TGTGCCACCTCCGGGACAGGGGTCCATGAGCAGTTCTTC
CATSGTGVHEQFF
>TRBV11-2|-|TRBJ2-3|few
TGTGCCAGCAGCTTAGGTCAGGGAGATACGCAGTATTTT
CASSLGQGDTQYF
>TRBV6-5|-|TRBJ2-7|once
TGTGCCAGCACCTTCTCGGCGCCTAGCTCCTACGAGCAGTACTTC
CASTFSAPSSYEQYF
>TRBV6-5|-|TRBJ1-4|-
TGTGCCAGCAGTTCCCTGGGTAAGGGTGAAAAACTGTTTTTT
CASSSLGKGEKLFF
>TRBV19|TRBD1|TRBJ2-2|-
TGTGCCAGTAGTATCCTGGGACAGCGCACCGGGGAGCTGTTTTTT
CASSILGQRTGELFF
>TRBV7-2|-|TRBJ1-6|-
TGTGCCAGCAGCACCCGCCTGACGGGAGGTTCACCCCTCCACTTT
CASSTRLTGGSPLHF
>TRBV11-1|-|TRBJ2-7|-
TGTGCCAGCAGCTTAGACAGGGCACTCGATGAGCAGTACTTC
CASSLDRALDEQYF
>TRBV5-6|TRBD2|TRBJ2-3|-
TGTGCCAGCAGCCCAAGGAGGGGACTAGCTGTGGGGAGCACAGATACGCAGTATTTT
CASSPRRGLAVGSTDTQYF
>TRBV11-3|-|TRBJ2-2|-
TGTGCCAGCAGCTTGGGCGCCGTCGACGGGGAGCTGTTTTTT
CASSLGAVDGELFF
>TRBV7-6|-|TRBJ2-2|-
TGTGCCAGCAGCTTATATTCCACCGGGGAGCTGTTTTTT
CASSLYSTGELFF
>TRBV10-1|-|TRBJ2-1|-
TGCGCCAGCAGTGAGCCGGCCGGAGGAGGGGGGTACAATGAGCAGTTCTTC
CASSEPAGGGGYNEQFF
>TRBV18|-|TRBJ1-4|-
TGTGCCAGCTCACCATTGGAAGCAACTAATGAAAAACTGTTTTTT
CASSPLEATNEKLFF
>TRBV7-8|TRBD1|TRBJ2-7|-
TGTGCCAGCAGCTTCGGTGGACAGGGGAGATTTTACTTC
CASSFGGQGRFYF
>TRBV27|-|TRBJ1-6|once
TGTGCCAGCAGTCCCACCCGGAATTCACCCCTCCACTTT
CASSPTRNSPLHF
>TRBV19|TRBD2|TRBJ2-5|-
TGTGCCAGTAGTATAGGTGGACTAGCGGGAGGAGAGACCCAGTACTTC
CASSIGGLAGGETQYF
>TRBV6-6|-|TRBJ1-2|-
TGTGCCAGCAGTTATGCGGGGGGGGGCTACTATGGCTACACCTTC
CASSYAGGGYYGYTF
>TRBV5-1|TRBD1|TRBJ2-1|-
TGCGCCAGCAGCATATCGACAGGGGGCGGCTACAATGAGCAGTTCTTC
CASSISTGGGYNEQFF
>TRBV2|-|TRBJ1-1|-
TGTGCCAGCAGCGGCGGACGGAACACTGAAGCTTTCTTT
CASSGGRNTEAFF
>TRBV21-1|-|TRBJ2-1|-
TGTGCCAGCAGCAAATTTGTAGCGGGGAAGGATGAGCAGTTCTTC
CASSKFVAGKDEQFF
>TRBV7-2|-|TRBJ1-6|-
TGTGCCAGCAGCTTACAGGGATATTCGGGTTCACCCCTCCACTTT
CASSLQGYSGSPLHF
>TRBV7-9|-|TRBJ2-4|-
TGTGCCAGCAGCCGTACGGACATTCAGTACTTC
CASSRTDIQYF
>TRBV5-1|-|TRBJ2-2|-
TGCGCCAGCAGCCCTAAAAGCGAGGCCGGGGAGCTGTTTTTT
CASSPKSEAGELFF
>TRBV4-2|-|TRBJ1-3|-
TGTGCCAGCAGCCAAGATCTGGCCGGCTCTGGAAACACCATATATTTT
CASSQDLAGSGNTIYF
>TRBV6-5|-|TRBJ1-6|once
TGTGCCAGCTCCCGGGGCGCAAACGCTTCACCCCTCCACTTT
CASSRGANASPLHF
>TRBV6-5|TRBD1|TRBJ1-2|-
TGTGCCAGCAGTAAGATACAGGGGGCGGATGGCTACACCTTC
CASSKIQGADGYTF
>TRBV11-3|TRBD1|TRBJ2-1|-
TGTGCCAGCAGCTTAGGCGGGACAGGGGGAGGGAATGAGCAGTTCTTC
CASSLGGTGGGNEQFF